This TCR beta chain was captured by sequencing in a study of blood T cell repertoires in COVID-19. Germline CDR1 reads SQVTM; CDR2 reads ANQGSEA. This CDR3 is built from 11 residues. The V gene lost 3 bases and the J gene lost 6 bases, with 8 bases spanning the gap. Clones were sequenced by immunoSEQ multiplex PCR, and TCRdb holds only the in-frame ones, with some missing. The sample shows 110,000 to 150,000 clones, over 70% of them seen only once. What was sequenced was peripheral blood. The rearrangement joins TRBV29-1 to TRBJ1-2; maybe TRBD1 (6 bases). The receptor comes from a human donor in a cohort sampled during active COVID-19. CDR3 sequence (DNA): TGCAGCGTTGAGGGGGCGCATGGCTACACCTTC. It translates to CSVEGAHGYTF.